This TCR beta chain originates from a study of blood T cell repertoires in COVID-19. Across the study: T cells, B-cell-depleted T cells, or PBMCs supplied cDNA or gDNA.

The CDR3 runs 16 residues. The ends lost 3 bases at V and 2 bases at J; junction bases unmatched: 4. Germline CDR1 and CDR2: SGHVS and FQNEAQ. Original methodology: Amplification from reference gene primers served as the basis for estimated nucleated cell counts. Sequencing used immunoSEQ multiplex PCR; TCRdb keeps in-frame clones, though not all of them. That table is the source of V, J and clone size, and D and trimming were worked out from the DNA. The sample has 140,000 or so clones, around 90% seen once. The receptor comes from a human donor in a cohort sampled during active COVID-19. Sequenced: peripheral blood. This rearrangement joins TRBV7-8 to TRBJ1-5, with 10 bases that match TRBD1. The CDR3 DNA follows: TGTGCCAGCAGCTTTGGGACAGGGGTTGGCAATCAGCCCCAGCATTTT. It specifies CASSFGTGVGNQPQHF.